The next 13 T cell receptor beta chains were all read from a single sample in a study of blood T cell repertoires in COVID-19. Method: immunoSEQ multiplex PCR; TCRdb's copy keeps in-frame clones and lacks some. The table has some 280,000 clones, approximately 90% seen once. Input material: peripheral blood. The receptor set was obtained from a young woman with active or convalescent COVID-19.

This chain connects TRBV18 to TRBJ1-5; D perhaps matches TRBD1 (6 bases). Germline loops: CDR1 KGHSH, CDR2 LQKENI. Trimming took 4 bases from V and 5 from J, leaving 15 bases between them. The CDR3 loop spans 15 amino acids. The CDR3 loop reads CASSLKGDRDQPQHF. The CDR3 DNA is TGTGCCAGCTCACTCAAGGGGGATAGGGATCAGCCCCAGCATTTT.

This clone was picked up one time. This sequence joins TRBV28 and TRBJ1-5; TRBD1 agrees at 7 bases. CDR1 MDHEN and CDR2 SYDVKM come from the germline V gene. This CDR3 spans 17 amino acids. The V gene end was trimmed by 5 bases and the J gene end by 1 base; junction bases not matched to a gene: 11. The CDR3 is CASSQSLTGMSNQPQHF. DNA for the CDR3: TGTGCCAGCAGTCAGTCCCTGACAGGGATGAGCAATCAGCCCCAGCATTTT.

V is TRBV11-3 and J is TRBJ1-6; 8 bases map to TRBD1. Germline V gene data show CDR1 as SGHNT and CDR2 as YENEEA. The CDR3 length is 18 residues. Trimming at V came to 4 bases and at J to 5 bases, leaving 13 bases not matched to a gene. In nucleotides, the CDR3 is TGTGCCAGCAGCTCTAGAGGGGCAACAGGGGGAAATAATTCACCCCTCCACTTT. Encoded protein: CASSSRGATGGNNSPLHF.

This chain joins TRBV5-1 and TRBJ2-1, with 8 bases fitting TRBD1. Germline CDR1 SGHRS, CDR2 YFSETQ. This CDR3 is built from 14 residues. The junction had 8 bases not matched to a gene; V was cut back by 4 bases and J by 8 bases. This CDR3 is CASSLGQGGDEQFF. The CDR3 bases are TGCGCCAGCAGCCTAGGACAGGGTGGGGATGAGCAGTTCTTC.

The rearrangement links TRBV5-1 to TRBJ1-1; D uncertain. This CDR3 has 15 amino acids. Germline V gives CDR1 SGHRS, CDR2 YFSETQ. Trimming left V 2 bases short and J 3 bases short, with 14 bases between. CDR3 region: CASSFSGVKDTEAFF. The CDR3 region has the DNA TGCGCCAGCAGCTTCTCCGGGGTCAAAGACACTGAAGCTTTCTTT.

The CDR3 here is CASSFSQGTQYF. The DNA for the CDR3 is TGTGCCAGCAGTTTCTCTCAGGGGACCCAGTACTTC. The chain recombines TRBV6-2 or TRBV6-3 with TRBJ2-5, with a weak D call TRBD1 (5 bases). V was shortened by 4 bases and J by 7 bases, with 10 bases between the two germline ends. CDR1 is MNHEY, CDR2 SVGEGT, per germline. The length of the CDR3 is 12 residues.

DNA of the CDR3: TGTGCCAGCTCACCACTTCAGGGTGGGGATGAAAAACTGTTTTTT. Encoded protein: CASSPLQGGDEKLFF. The V gene is TRBV18, the J gene TRBJ1-4, with D perhaps TRBD1 (5 bases). Germline CDR1 and CDR2: KGHSH and LQKENI. Trimming left V 1 base short and J 6 bases short, with 12 bases between. The CDR3 totals 15 residues.

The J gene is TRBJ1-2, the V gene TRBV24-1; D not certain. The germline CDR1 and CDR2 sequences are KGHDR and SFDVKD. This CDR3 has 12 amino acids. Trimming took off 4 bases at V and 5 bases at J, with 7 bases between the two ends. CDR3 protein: CATSENEYGYTF. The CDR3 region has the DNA TGTGCCACCAGTGAAAATGAGTATGGCTACACCTTC.

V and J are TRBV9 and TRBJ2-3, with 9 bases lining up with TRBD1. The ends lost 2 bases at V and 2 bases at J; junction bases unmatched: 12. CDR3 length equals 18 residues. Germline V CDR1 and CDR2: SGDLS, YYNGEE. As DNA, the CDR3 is TGTGCCAGCAGCGTCAGCCCCGGGACAGGGAGTTTCACAGATACGCAGTATTTT. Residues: CASSVSPGTGSFTDTQYF.

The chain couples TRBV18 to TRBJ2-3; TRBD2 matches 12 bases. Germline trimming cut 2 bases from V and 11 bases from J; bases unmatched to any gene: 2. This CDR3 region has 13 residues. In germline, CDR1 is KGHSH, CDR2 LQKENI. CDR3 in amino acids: CASSPETSGGQYF. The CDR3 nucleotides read TGTGCCAGCTCACCAGAGACTAGCGGGGGGCAGTATTTT.

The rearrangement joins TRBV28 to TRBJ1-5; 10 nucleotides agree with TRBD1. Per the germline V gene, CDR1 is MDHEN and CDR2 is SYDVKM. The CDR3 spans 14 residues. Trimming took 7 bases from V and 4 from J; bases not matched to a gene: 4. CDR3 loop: CASIPGQGNQPQHF. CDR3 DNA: TGTGCCAGCATCCCGGGACAGGGGAATCAGCCCCAGCATTTT.

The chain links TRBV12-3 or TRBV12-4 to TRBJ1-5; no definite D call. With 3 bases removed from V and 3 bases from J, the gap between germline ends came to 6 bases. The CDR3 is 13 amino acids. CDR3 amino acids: CASSFLLNQPQHF. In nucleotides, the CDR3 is TGTGCCAGCAGTTTTCTCCTCAATCAGCCCCAGCATTTT.

The CDR3 loop is CASSPGEGQPQHF. CDR3 nucleotides: TGTGCCAGCTCACCGGGGGAGGGGCAGCCCCAGCATTTT. J is TRBJ1-5 and V is TRBV18; possibly TRBD1 for D (5 bases). This CDR3 is 13 amino acids long. The ends were cut back, 3 bases at V and 7 bases at J, with 10 bases in the middle. Germline V lookup: CDR1 KGHSH, CDR2 LQKENI.